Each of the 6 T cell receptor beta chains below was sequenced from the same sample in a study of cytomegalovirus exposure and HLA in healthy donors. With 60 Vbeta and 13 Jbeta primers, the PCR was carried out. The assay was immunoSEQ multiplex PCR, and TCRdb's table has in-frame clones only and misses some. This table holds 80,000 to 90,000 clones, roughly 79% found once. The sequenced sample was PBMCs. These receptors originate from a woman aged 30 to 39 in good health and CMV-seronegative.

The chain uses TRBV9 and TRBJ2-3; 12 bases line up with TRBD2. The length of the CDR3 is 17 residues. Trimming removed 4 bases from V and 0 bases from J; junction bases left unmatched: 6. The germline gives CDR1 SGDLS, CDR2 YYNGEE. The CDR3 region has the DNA TGTGCCAGCAGCACCGGACTAGCGGGATTCAGCACAGATACGCAGTATTTT. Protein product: CASSTGLAGFSTDTQYF. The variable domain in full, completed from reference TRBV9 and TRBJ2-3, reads DSGVTQTPKHLITATGQRVTLRCSPRSGDLSVYWYQQSLDQGLQFLIQYYNGEERAKGNILERFSAQQFPDLHSELNLSSLELGDSALYFCASSTGLAGFSTDTQYFGPGTRLTVL.

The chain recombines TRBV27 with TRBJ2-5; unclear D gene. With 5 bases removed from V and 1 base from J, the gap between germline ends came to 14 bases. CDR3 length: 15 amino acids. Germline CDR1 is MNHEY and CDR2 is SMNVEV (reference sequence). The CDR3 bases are TGTGCCAGCAGTCCACCGGGTCTAGGCCAAGAGACCCAGTACTTC. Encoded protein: CASSPPGLGQETQYF.

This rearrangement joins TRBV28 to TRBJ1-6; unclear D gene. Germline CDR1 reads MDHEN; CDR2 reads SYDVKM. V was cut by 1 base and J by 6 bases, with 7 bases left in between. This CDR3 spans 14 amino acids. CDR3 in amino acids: CASSLSPPNSPLHF. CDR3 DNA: TGTGCCAGCAGTTTATCTCCCCCTAATTCACCCCTCCACTTT.

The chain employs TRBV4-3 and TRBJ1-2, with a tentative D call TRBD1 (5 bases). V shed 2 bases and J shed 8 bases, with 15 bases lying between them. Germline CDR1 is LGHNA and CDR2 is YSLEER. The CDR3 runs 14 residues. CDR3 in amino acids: CASSQTQDRGGYTF. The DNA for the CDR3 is TGCGCCAGCAGCCAAACGCAGGACCGGGGGGGCTACACCTTC.

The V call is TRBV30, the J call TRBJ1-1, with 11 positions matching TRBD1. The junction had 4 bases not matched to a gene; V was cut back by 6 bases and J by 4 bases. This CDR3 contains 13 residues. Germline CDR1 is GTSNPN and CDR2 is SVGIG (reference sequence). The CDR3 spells CACRTGGVTEAFF. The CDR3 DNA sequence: TGTGCCTGTCGGACAGGGGGCGTCACTGAAGCTTTCTTT.

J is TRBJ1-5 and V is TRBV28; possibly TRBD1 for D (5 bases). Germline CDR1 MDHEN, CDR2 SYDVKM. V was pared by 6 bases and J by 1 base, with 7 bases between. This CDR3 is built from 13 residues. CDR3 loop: CASSRGSNQPQHF. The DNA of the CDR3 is TGTGCCAGCAGCCGGGGGAGCAATCAGCCCCAGCATTTT.